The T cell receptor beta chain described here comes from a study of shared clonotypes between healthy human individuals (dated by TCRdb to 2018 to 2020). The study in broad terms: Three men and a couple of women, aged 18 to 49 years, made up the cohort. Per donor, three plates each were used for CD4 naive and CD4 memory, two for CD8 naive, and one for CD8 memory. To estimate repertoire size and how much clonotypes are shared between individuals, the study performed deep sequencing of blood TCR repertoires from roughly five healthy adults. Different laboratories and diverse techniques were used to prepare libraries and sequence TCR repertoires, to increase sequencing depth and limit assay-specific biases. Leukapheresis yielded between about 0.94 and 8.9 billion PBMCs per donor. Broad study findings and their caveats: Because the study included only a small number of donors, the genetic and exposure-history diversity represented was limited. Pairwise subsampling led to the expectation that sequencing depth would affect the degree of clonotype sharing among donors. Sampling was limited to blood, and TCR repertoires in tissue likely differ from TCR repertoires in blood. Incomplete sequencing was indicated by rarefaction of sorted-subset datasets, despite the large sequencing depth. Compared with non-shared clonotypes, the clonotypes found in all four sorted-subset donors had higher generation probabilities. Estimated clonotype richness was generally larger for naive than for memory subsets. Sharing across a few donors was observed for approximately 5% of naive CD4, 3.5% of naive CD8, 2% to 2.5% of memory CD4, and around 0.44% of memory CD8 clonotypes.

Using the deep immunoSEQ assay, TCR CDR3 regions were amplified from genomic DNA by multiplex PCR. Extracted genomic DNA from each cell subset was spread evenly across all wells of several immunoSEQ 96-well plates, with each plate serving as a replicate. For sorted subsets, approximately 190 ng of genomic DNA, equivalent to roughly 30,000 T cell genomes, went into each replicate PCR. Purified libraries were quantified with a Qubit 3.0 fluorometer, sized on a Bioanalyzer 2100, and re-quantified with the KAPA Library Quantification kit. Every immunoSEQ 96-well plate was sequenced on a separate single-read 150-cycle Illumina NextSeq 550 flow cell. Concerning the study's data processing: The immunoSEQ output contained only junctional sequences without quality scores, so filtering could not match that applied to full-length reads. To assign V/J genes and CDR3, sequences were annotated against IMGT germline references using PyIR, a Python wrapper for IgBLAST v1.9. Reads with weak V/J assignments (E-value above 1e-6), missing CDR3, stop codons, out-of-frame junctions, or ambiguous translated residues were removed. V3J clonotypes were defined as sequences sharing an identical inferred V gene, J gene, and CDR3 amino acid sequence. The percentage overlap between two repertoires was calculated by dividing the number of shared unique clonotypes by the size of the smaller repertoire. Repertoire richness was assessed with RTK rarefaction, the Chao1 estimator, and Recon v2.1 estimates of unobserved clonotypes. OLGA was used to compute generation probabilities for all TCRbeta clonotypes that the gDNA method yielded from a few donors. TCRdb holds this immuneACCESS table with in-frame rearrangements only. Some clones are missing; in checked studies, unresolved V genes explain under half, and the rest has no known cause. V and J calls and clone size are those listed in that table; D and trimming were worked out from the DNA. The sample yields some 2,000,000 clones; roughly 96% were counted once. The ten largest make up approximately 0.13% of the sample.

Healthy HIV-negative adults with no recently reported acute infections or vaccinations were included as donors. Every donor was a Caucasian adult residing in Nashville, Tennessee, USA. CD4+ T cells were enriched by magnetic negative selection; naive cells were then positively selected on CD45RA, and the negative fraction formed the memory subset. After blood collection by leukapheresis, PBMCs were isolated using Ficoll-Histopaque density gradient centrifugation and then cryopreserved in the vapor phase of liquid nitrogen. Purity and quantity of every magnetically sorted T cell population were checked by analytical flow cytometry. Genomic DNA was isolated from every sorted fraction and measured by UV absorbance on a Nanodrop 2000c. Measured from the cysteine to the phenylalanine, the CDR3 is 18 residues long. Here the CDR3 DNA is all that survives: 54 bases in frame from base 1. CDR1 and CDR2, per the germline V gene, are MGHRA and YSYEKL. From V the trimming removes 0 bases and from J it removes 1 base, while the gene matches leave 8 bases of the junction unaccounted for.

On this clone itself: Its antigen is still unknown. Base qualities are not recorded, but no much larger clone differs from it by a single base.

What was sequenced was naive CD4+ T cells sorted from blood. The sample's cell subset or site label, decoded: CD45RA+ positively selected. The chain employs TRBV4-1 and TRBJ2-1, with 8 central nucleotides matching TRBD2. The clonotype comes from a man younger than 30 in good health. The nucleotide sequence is TGCGCCAGCAGCCAAGAACCTGCCGGGAGGGCATCCTACAATGAGCAGTTCTTC. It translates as CASSQEPAGRASYNEQFF.